This T cell receptor (beta chain) was captured by sequencing in a study of T cells in tumors and immune-related adverse events (dated by TCRdb to the early 2020s). To note about this clone: No antigen is known for it. Base qualities are not at hand, and no much larger clone is one base apart.

The trim is 3 bases for V and 3 bases for J, with a gap of 12 bases between the germline ends. CDR1 and CDR2, looked up from the germline V gene, are MNHNS and SASEGT. The CDR3 runs 14 amino acids, cysteine and phenylalanine included. The CDR3 DNA has 42 bases and is translated from base 1. The treatment or condition label, as the study defines it: nivolumab (PD-1 blockade) given before sampling. The DNeasy Blood and Tissue Kit was used to extract DNA from formalin-fixed paraffin-embedded specimens. The immunoSEQ assay was used to amplify and sequence the TCR beta locus, producing bulk TCR Vbeta CDR3 data. As for the original processing: CDR3s were excluded if they were non-productive, were shorter than 7 amino acids, or did not start with C or end with F/W. Only specimens with at least 1000 reads were analysed, and clonotypes were defined at the amino acid level. Clonality was calculated as 1 minus Pielou's evenness. To equalize library sizes, abundance-weighted random subsampling with replacement was performed 100 times so that 95% confidence intervals could be reported. Repertoire overlap was quantified using the Morisita overlap index, and the top 40 clones per specimen were examined for overlap with the irAE. TCRdb re-hosts the immuneACCESS table, in-frame sequences only. Its copies lack some clones; in the studies checked, an unresolved V gene accounts for under half of them, and the cause for the rest is not known. That table is the source of V, J and clone size, and D and trimming were worked out from the DNA. In all, the sample holds some 10,000 clones, and roughly 90% of those were seen once. About 1.5% of the sample belongs to the ten largest clones.

The V and J genes are TRBV6-1 and TRBJ2-7, with the D gene tentatively TRBD1 or TRBD2, based on 5 matching bases in each. The starting material was lymph node tissue, obtained from a patient treated with anti-PD-1 therapy. The origin of this receptor is a female donor with metastatic renal cell carcinoma. The CDR3 sequence is CASSDRDGYYEQYF. Here is the DNA: TGTGCCAGCAGTGACAGGGACGGCTACTACGAGCAGTACTTC.